A selection of T cell receptor beta chains follows, all from one sample in a study of breast tumors, draining lymph nodes, adjacent tissues. TCRdb redid the calling of the multiplex PCR reads with MiXCR, one entry per CDR3 protein. The sample includes over 70,000 distinct CDR3 sequences, roughly 29% of them seen just once. Sequences were obtained from axillary lymph node tissue. The receptors originated from a female donor with breast cancer. Some clones in this sample may be carry-over from other donors' samples. Both conserved end residues are part of each CDR3. The D gene is left open where the match is weak. Size values are once, few and many counts, or a class for expanded clones, and some rows have none.

CDR3nt: TGTGCCAGCAGCTTAAGCAGGGAAGAGACCCAGTACTTC
CDR3aa: CASSLSREETQYF
v_gene: TRBV7-6
abundance: many
d_gene: -
j_gene: TRBJ2-5
len: 13

CDR3nt: TGCAGTGTCCCGGGACAATATAATTCACCCCTCCACTTT
CDR3aa: CSVPGQYNSPLHF
v_gene: TRBV20-1
abundance: many
d_gene: -
j_gene: TRBJ1-6
len: 13

CDR3nt: TGTGCCAGCAGCCGCGACCCAGGGACTAACTACGAGCAGCACTTC
CDR3aa: CASSRDPGTNYEQHF
v_gene: TRBV7-2
abundance: -
d_gene: TRBD2
j_gene: TRBJ2-7
len: 15

CDR3nt: TGTGCCAGCAGCCTCCGGATGAACACTGAAGCTTGCTTT
CDR3aa: CASSLRMNTEACF
v_gene: TRBV11-3
abundance: -
d_gene: -
j_gene: TRBJ1-1
len: 13

CDR3nt: TGCAGTGCTGGACAGGGGGGTGGGGCCACCGTCCTGACTTTC
CDR3aa: CSAGQGGGATVLTF
v_gene: TRBV20-1
abundance: -
d_gene: TRBD1
j_gene: TRBJ2-6
len: 14

CDR3nt: TGTGCCAGCAGTCAAGCGGTGACAGGGGACCATGGCTACACCTTC
CDR3aa: CASSQAVTGDHGYTF
v_gene: TRBV6-1
abundance: few
d_gene: TRBD1
j_gene: TRBJ1-2
len: 15

CDR3nt: TGTGCCAGCAGCGTTGGGGGTTACGAGCAGTACTTC
CDR3aa: CASSVGGYEQYF
v_gene: TRBV3-1
abundance: many
d_gene: -
j_gene: TRBJ2-7
len: 12

CDR3nt: TGTGCCAGCAGCTTACAGGGATTTGATGAAAAACTGTTTTTT
CDR3aa: CASSLQGFDEKLFF
v_gene: TRBV7-2
abundance: many
d_gene: -
j_gene: TRBJ1-4
len: 14

CDR3nt: TGCGCCAGCAGCTGGGGGGAGGGTCTATCCGGCTACACCTTC
CDR3aa: CASSWGEGLSGYTF
v_gene: TRBV5-1
abundance: many
d_gene: -
j_gene: TRBJ1-2
len: 14

CDR3nt: TGTGCCAGCAGCTTAGCGGGGATTCGGAGGTACGAGCAGTACTTC
CDR3aa: CASSLAGIRRYEQYF
v_gene: TRBV7-9
abundance: -
d_gene: -
j_gene: TRBJ2-7
len: 15

CDR3nt: TGTGCCAGCAGTCGACGGTACACTGAAGCTTTCTTT
CDR3aa: CASSRRYTEAFF
v_gene: TRBV12-3/TRBV12-4
abundance: many
d_gene: -
j_gene: TRBJ1-1
len: 12

CDR3nt: TGTGCCAGCAGCTTAGGGACAGTACAAGAGACCCAGTACTTC
CDR3aa: CASSLGTVQETQYF
v_gene: TRBV11-2
abundance: -
d_gene: -
j_gene: TRBJ2-5
len: 14

CDR3nt: TGTGCCAGCAGCTTAGAGACAGGGGCCTATAATTCACCCCTCCACTTT
CDR3aa: CASSLETGAYNSPLHF
v_gene: TRBV7-2
abundance: many
d_gene: TRBD1
j_gene: TRBJ1-6
len: 16

CDR3nt: TGTGCCAGCAGTCCCCCGACTAGCGGGAGCGCGGGTAGCTACAATGAGCAGTTCTTC
CDR3aa: CASSPPTSGSAGSYNEQFF
v_gene: TRBV6-2/TRBV6-3
abundance: few
d_gene: TRBD2
j_gene: TRBJ2-1
len: 19

CDR3nt: TGCGCCAGCAGCTTTGACATTTACAATCAGCAGTTCTTC
CDR3aa: CASSFDIYNQQFF
v_gene: TRBV7-2
abundance: -
d_gene: -
j_gene: TRBJ2-1
len: 13

CDR3nt: TGCGCCAGCAGCTTGGATGTGCTCTCTGGAAACACCATATATTTT
CDR3aa: CASSLDVLSGNTIYF
v_gene: TRBV5-1
abundance: many
d_gene: -
j_gene: TRBJ1-3
len: 15

CDR3nt: TGTGCCACCAGCGGAGTAATGGGGGAGACCCAGCACTTC
CDR3aa: CATSGVMGETQHF
v_gene: TRBV15
abundance: -
d_gene: -
j_gene: TRBJ2-5
len: 13

CDR3nt: TGTGCCAGCAGCTTAAGCTCGGCAGGGGGCTTAGCCTGGGGTACCACAGATACGCAGTATTTT
CDR3aa: CASSLSSAGGLAWGTTDTQYF
v_gene: TRBV7-9
abundance: many
d_gene: TRBD1
j_gene: TRBJ2-3
len: 21

CDR3nt: TGTGCCAGTAGTACGTGGGCGTATAACACCGGGGAGCTGTTTTTT
CDR3aa: CASSTWAYNTGELFF
v_gene: TRBV19
abundance: -
d_gene: -
j_gene: TRBJ2-2
len: 15

CDR3nt: TGTGCCAGCAGCCCCGTCACCACAGATACGCAGTATTTT
CDR3aa: CASSPVTTDTQYF
v_gene: TRBV9
abundance: many
d_gene: -
j_gene: TRBJ2-3
len: 13

CDR3nt: TGTGCCATCAGTGAGTGGACCGACCGGGGGGCTTCCTCTGGGGCCAACGTCCTGACTTTC
CDR3aa: CAISEWTDRGASSGANVLTF
v_gene: TRBV10-3
abundance: many
d_gene: -
j_gene: TRBJ2-6
len: 20

CDR3nt: TGTGCCAGCAGCTTAGGCGGGACTAGCGGGATTAACGAGCAGTACTTC
CDR3aa: CASSLGGTSGINEQYF
v_gene: TRBV7-2
abundance: many
d_gene: TRBD2
j_gene: TRBJ2-7
len: 16

CDR3nt: TGTACCAGCAGCGAGACAGGGCCTGGAAACACCACATATTTT
CDR3aa: CTSSETGPGNTTYF
v_gene: TRBV9
abundance: -
d_gene: TRBD1
j_gene: TRBJ1-3
len: 14

CDR3nt: TGTGCCAGCAGCCAAGGGGCGGGGGCCCAGCATTTT
CDR3aa: CASSQGAGAQHF
v_gene: TRBV7-9
abundance: many
d_gene: -
j_gene: TRBJ1-5
len: 12

CDR3nt: TGTGCCAGCAGCTCCCAGGCGAGGGAACAGGCTGAAGCTTTCTTT
CDR3aa: CASSSQAREQAEAFF
v_gene: TRBV7-2
abundance: -
d_gene: -
j_gene: TRBJ1-1
len: 15

CDR3nt: TGTGCCAGCAGTTTAGACAGACGCACAGATACGCAGTATTTT
CDR3aa: CASSLDRRTDTQYF
v_gene: TRBV12-3/TRBV12-4
abundance: -
d_gene: -
j_gene: TRBJ2-3
len: 14

CDR3nt: TGTGCCGGCTCACCATCGCAGGTTGCCAAAAACATTCAGTACTTC
CDR3aa: CAGSPSQVAKNIQYF
v_gene: TRBV18
abundance: -
d_gene: -
j_gene: TRBJ2-4
len: 15

CDR3nt: TGTGCCAGCAGTCGCGGCAGTACCTCTAACTATGGCTACACCTTC
CDR3aa: CASSRGSTSNYGYTF
v_gene: TRBV6-6
abundance: -
d_gene: -
j_gene: TRBJ1-2
len: 15

CDR3nt: TGCAGTGCTCAACAGGGGACGAATCAGCCCCAGCATTTT
CDR3aa: CSAQQGTNQPQHF
v_gene: TRBV20-1
abundance: many
d_gene: TRBD1
j_gene: TRBJ1-5
len: 13

CDR3nt: TGTGCCACCAGATCTAGCGGGTCTACGCAGTATTTT
CDR3aa: CATRSSGSTQYF
v_gene: TRBV11-3
abundance: many
d_gene: TRBD2
j_gene: TRBJ2-3
len: 12

CDR3nt: TGTGCCAGCAGCCGTCCCCCAGAGACCCAGTACTTC
CDR3aa: CASSRPPETQYF
v_gene: TRBV13
abundance: -
d_gene: -
j_gene: TRBJ2-5
len: 12